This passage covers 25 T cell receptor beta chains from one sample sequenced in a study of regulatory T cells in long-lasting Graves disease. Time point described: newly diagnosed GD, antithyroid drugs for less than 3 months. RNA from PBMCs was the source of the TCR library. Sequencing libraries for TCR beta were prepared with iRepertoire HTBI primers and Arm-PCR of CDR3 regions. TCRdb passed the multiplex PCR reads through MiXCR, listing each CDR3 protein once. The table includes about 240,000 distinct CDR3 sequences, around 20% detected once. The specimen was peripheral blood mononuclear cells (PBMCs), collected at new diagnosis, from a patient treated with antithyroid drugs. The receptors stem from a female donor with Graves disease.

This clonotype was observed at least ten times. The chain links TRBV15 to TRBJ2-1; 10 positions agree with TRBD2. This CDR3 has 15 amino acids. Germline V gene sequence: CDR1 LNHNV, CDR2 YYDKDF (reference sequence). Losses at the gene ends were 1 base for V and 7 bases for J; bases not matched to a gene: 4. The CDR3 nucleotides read TGTGCCACCAGCAGAGTTCAGCGGGGGGGGAATGAGCAGTTCTTC. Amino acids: CATSRVQRGGNEQFF.

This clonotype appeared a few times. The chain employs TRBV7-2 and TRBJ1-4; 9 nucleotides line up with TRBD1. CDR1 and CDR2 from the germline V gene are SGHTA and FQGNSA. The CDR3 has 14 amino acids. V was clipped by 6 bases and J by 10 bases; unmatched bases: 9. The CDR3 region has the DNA TGTGCCAGCAGTTCACAGGGGGCGCGGGGAAAACTGTTTTTT. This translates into CASSSQGARGKLFF.

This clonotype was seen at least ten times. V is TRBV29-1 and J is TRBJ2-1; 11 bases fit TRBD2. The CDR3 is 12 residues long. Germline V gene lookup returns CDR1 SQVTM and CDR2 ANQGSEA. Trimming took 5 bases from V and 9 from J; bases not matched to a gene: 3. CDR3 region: CSVTLAGGEQFF. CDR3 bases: TGCAGCGTTACCCTAGCGGGAGGTGAGCAGTTCTTC.

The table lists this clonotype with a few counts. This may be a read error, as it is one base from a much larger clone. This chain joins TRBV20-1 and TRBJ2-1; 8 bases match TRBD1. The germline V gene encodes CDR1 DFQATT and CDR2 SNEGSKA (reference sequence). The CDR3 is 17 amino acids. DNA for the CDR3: TGCGGTGCTAGAGTACAGACAGGGGCAAGCTCCTACAATGAGCAGTTCTTC. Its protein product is CGARVQTGASSYNEQFF.

This CDR3 is CASSLDAERDYGYTF. CDR3 coding DNA: TGTGCCAGCAGCTTAGACGCCGAAAGGGACTATGGCTACACCTTC. This chain uses TRBV7-6 with TRBJ1-2; no definite D call. Germline V CDR1 and CDR2: SGHVS, FNYEAQ. This CDR3 is built from 15 residues. The V end lost 1 base, the J end lost 3 bases, and 12 bases lay between the germline ends.

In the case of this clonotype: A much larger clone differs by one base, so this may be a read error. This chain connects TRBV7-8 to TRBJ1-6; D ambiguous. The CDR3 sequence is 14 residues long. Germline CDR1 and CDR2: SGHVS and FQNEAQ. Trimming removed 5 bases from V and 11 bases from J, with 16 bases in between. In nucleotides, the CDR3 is TGTGCCAGCAGCGAGGACCTCGGTATCCCACCCCTCCACTTT. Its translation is CASSEDLGIPPLHF.

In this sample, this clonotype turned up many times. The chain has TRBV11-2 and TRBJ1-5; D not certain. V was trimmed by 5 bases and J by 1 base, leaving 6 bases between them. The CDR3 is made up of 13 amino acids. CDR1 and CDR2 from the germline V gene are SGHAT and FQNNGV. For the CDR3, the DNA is TGTGCCAGCAGCGAGGCCAGCAATCAGCCCCAGCATTTT. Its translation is CASSEASNQPQHF.

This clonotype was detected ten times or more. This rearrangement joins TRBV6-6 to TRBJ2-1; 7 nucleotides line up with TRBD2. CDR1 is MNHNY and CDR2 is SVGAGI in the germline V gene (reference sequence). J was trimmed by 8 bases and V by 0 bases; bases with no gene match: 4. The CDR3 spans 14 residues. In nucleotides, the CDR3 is TGTGCCAGCAGTTACTCGGGGGGGGTGGATGAGCAGTTCTTC. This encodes CASSYSGGVDEQFF.

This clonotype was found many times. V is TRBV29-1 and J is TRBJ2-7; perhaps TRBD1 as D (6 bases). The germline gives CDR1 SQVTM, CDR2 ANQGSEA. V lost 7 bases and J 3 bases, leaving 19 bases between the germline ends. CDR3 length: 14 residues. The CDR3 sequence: CSAVQGPGFYEQYF. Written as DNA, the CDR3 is TGCAGCGCAGTACAGGGCCCTGGATTCTACGAGCAGTACTTC.

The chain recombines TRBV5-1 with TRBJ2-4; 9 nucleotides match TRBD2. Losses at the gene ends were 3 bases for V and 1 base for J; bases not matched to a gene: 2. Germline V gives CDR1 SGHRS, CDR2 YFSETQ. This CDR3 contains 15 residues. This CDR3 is CASSSSGDAKNIQYF. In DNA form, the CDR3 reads TGCGCCAGCAGCTCTAGCGGGGATGCCAAAAACATTCAGTACTTC.

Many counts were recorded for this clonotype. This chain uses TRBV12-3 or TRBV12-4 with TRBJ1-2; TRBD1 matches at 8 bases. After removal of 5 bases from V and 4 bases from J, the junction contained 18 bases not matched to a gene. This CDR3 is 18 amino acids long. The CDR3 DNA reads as TGTGCCAGCAGTCTGAAACTCGGACAGGGCGGGGACTTCTATGGCTACACCTTC. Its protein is CASSLKLGQGGDFYGYTF.

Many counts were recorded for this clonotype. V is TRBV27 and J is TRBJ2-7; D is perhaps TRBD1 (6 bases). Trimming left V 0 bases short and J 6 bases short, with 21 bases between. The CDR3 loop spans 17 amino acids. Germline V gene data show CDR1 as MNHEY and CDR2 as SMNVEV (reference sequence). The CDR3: CASSLSPFDRRRVEQYF. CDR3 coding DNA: TGTGCCAGCAGTTTATCCCCATTCGACAGGAGGCGGGTCGAGCAGTACTTC.

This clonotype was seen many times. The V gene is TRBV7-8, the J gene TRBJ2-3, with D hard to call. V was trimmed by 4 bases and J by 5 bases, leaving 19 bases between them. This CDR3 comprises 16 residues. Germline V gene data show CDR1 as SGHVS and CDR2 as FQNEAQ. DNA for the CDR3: TGTGCCAGCAGCTCATCCCCCGGCCGGCTCATAGATACGCAGTATTTT. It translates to CASSSSPGRLIDTQYF.

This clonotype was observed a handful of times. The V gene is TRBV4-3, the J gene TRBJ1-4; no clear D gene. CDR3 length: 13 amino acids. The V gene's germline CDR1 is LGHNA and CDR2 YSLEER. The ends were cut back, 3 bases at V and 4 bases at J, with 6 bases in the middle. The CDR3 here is CASSQGYNEKLFF. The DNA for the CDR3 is TGCGCCAGCAGCCAGGGCTATAATGAAAAACTGTTTTTT.

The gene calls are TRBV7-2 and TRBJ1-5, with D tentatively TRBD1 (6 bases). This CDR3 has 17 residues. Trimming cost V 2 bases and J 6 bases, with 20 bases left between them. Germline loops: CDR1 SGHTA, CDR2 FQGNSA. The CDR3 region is CASSLLGHKAYGQPQHF. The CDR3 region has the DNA TGTGCCAGCAGCTTACTGGGACATAAGGCATATGGTCAGCCCCAGCATTTT.

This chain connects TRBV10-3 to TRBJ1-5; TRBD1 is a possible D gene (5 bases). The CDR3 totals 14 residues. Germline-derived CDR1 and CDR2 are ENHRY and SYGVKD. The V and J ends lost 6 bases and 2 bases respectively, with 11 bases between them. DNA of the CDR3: TGTGCCATCAGACCCTCGGGGGGCAATCAGCCCCAGCATTTT. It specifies CAIRPSGGNQPQHF.

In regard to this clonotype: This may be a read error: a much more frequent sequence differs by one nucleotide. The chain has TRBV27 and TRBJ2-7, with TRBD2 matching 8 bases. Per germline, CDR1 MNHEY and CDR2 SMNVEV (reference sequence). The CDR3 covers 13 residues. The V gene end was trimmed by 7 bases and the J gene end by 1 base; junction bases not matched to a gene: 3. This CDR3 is CASKLAGSYEQYF. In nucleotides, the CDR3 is TGTGCCAGCAAATTAGCGGGGTCCTACGAGCAGTACTTC.

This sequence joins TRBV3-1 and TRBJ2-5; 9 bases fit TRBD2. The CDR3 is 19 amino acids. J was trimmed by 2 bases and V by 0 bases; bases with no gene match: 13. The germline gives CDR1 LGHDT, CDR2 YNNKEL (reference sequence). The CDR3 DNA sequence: TGTGCCAGCAGCCAAGATGGAGTTGGAGTAGCGGGGGCGCAAGAGACCCAGTACTTC. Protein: CASSQDGVGVAGAQETQYF.

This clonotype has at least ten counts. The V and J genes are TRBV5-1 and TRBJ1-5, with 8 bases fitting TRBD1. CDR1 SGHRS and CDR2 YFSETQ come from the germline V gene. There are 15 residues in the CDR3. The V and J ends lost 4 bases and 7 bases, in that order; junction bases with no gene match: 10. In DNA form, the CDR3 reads TGCGCCAGCAGCCAGGAGACAGGGGTTGGCCAGCCCCAGCATTTT. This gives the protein CASSQETGVGQPQHF.

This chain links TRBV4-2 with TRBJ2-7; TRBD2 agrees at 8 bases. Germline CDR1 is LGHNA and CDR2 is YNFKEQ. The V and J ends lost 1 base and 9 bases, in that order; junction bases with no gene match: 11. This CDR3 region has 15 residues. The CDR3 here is CASSQVLLGSGGQYF. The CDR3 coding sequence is TGTGCCAGCAGCCAAGTACTCCTCGGGAGCGGGGGGCAGTACTTC.

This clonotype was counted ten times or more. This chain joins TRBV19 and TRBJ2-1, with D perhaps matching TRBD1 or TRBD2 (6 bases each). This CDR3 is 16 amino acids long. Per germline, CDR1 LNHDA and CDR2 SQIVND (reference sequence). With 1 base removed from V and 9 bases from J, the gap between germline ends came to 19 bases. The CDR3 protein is CASSIVPGAGLTEQFF. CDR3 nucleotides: TGTGCCAGTAGTATAGTACCGGGGGCAGGATTAACTGAGCAGTTCTTC.

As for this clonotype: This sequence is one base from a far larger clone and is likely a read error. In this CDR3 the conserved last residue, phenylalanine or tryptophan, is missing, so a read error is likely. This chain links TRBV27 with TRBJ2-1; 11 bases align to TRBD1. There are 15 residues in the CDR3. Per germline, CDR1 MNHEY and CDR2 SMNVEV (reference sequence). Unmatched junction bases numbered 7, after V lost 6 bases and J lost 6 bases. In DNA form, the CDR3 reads TGTGCCAGCAGCTCCCCCGGGACAGGGGGCAATGAGCAGTTCTCC. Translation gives CASSSPGTGGNEQFS.

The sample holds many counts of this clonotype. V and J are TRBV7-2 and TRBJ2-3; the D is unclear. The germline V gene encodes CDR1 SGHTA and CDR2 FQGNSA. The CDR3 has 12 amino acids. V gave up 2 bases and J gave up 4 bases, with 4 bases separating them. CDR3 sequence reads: CASSLWADTQYF. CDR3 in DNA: TGTGCCAGCAGCTTATGGGCAGATACGCAGTATTTT.

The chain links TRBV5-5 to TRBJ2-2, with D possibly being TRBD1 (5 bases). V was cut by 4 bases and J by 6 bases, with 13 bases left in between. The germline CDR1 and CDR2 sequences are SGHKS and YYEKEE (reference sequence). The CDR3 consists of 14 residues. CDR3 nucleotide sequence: TGTGCCAGCAGCACCACCCAGGGTTCCGGGGAGCTGTTTTTT. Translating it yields CASSTTQGSGELFF.

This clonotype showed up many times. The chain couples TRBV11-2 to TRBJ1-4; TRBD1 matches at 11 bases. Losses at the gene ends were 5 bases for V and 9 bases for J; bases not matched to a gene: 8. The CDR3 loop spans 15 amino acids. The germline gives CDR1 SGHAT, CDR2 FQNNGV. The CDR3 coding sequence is TGTGCCAGCAGCCCAGCCGGACAGGGGGCTAAAAAACTGTTTTTT. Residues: CASSPAGQGAKKLFF.